This T cell receptor beta chain was identified in a study of cytomegalovirus exposure and HLA in healthy donors. The PCR had 60 Vbeta and 13 Jbeta primers. Clones were read by immunoSEQ multiplex PCR, and TCRdb kept only the in-frame ones, dropping some. The sample has tens of thousands of clones. The CDR3 has 16 residues. With 1 base clipped from V and 9 bases from J, the junction kept 15 bases outside the gene matches. Germline V gives CDR1 GTSNPN, CDR2 SVGIG (reference sequence). This chain links TRBV30 with TRBJ1-5, with TRBD1 identical over 7 bases. Sequencing was done on a sample of PBMCs. The receptor's source is a female donor in good health and CMV-seronegative. CDR3: CAWSDPKQGRGGPQHF. The CDR3 DNA is TGTGCCTGGAGTGATCCGAAACAGGGGCGCGGTGGGCCCCAGCATTTT.